A selection of T cell receptor beta chains follows, all from one sample in a study of CD8+ T cells in alopecia areata. Here immunoSEQ multiplex PCR was the method, and the copy in TCRdb shows in-frame clones only, minus some. This sample has about 170,000 clones; 50% to 75% occur once, and the top ten carry about a sixth. The specimen was CD4+ T cells sorted from blood, collected between weeks 55 and 70, from a patient treated with tofacitinib. The source of these receptors is a human donor with alopecia areata. Both conserved end residues are part of each CDR3. A D gene is named only where the DNA matches it firmly. Only part of the rows carry a size: once, few, many, or a class if the clone is expanded.

- | TRBJ1-5 | TRBV30 | - | CAWSSGQGDQPQHF | TGTGCCTGGAGTAGCGGGCAAGGGGATCAGCCCCAGCATTTT
- | TRBJ2-1 | TRBV30 | - | CAWSSGDPNEQFF | TGTGCCTGGAGTTCAGGGGACCCCAATGAGCAGTTCTTC
- | TRBJ2-5 | TRBV30 | once | CAWRGALETQYF | TGTGCCTGGAGAGGGGCTCTAGAGACCCAGTACTTC
- | TRBJ2-5 | TRBV15 | few | CATSRDRGGFAAQYF | TGTGCCACCAGCAGAGACAGGGGTGGATTTGCGGCCCAGTACTTC
- | TRBJ1-2 | TRBV6-5 | - | CASSYVPKAGESGYTF | TGTGCCAGCAGTTACGTACCTAAAGCGGGGGAATCGGGCTACACCTTC
- | TRBJ2-3 | TRBV4-2 | few | CASSPGEDTQYF | TGTGCCAGCAGCCCAGGGGAAGATACGCAGTATTTT
- | TRBJ1-1 | TRBV19 | few | CASSRINTEAFF | TGTGCCAGTAGTAGGATTAACACTGAAGCTTTCTTT
- | TRBJ2-3 | TRBV10-3 | - | CAISEAGTDTQYF | TGTGCCATCAGTGAAGCAGGTACAGATACGCAGTATTTT
- | TRBJ1-5 | TRBV4-1 | once | CASSQEGFGAPIEPQHF | TGCGCCAGCAGCCAAGAGGGGTTCGGGGCACCAATCGAGCCCCAGCATTTT
TRBD1 | TRBJ1-5 | TRBV18 | - | CASSPVTGNPQPQHF | TGTGCCAGCTCACCTGTGACAGGGAACCCTCAGCCCCAGCATTTT